These 32 T cell receptor beta chains came from one sample sequenced in a study of immune cell composition in non-small cell lung cancer (dated by TCRdb to about 2017). Library prep was done by the immunoSEQ multiplex PCR assay. Drawn from immuneACCESS, this table holds only the in-frame rearrangements with V and J called that TCRdb kept. Clones are partly lost; checked studies trace under half to an unresolved V gene and leave the rest unexplained. For this sample there are fewer than 15,000 clones; 55% to 70% appear just once. The ten largest make up about 7.5% of the sample. Source material: lung tumor tissue. Every receptor here comes from a human donor with non-small cell lung cancer.

This chain links TRBV18 with TRBJ1-5; D gene ambiguous. V was cut by 0 bases and J by 0 bases, with 6 bases left in between. This CDR3 has 15 residues. Germline loops: CDR1 KGHSH, CDR2 LQKENI. As DNA, the CDR3 is TGTGCCAGCTCACCACCCGGGGATAGCAATCAGCCCCAGCATTTT. Its protein is CASSPPGDSNQPQHF.

The genes are TRBV11-2 and TRBJ1-1; D is perhaps TRBD1 (6 bases). Trimming stripped 2 bases from V and 10 bases from J, with 11 bases between. There are 12 residues in the CDR3. CDR1 is SGHAT and CDR2 is FQNNGV in the germline V gene. CDR3 protein: CASSLSLGAAFF. The CDR3 DNA reads TGTGCCAGCAGCTTATCGCTGGGGGCAGCTTTCTTT.

This sequence joins TRBV28 and TRBJ1-2, with 12 bases identical to TRBD1. The V and J ends lost 4 bases and 4 bases, in that order; junction bases with no gene match: 7. Per germline, CDR1 MDHEN and CDR2 SYDVKM. CDR3 length equals 16 residues. The CDR3 sequence is CASSSGTGGRVYGYTF. The CDR3 DNA follows: TGTGCCAGCAGTTCCGGGACAGGGGGCCGCGTCTATGGCTACACCTTC.

Only one count was recorded for this clone. The chain uses TRBV6-5 and TRBJ1-6; a possible D gene is TRBD1 (6 bases). The V end lost 3 bases, the J end lost 8 bases, and 14 bases lay between the germline ends. The germline V gene encodes CDR1 MNHEY and CDR2 SVGAGI. This CDR3 region has 15 residues. CDR3 sequence: CASSYSQGRDSPLHF. In DNA, the CDR3 is TGTGCCAGCAGTTATTCGCAGGGGCGGGATTCACCCCTCCACTTT.

J is TRBJ2-1 and V is TRBV5-1, with 10 bases lining up with TRBD2. The CDR3 spans 15 residues. J was trimmed by 6 bases and V by 0 bases; bases with no gene match: 3. Germline loops: CDR1 SGHRS, CDR2 YFSETQ. The CDR3 loop is CASSLASGGGNEQFF. CDR3 bases: TGCGCCAGCAGCTTGGCTAGCGGGGGTGGCAATGAGCAGTTCTTC.

The chain joins TRBV11-2 to TRBJ2-1, with a weak D call TRBD2 (7 bases). The V gene lost 3 bases and the J gene lost 1 base, with 13 bases spanning the gap. The germline V gene encodes CDR1 SGHAT and CDR2 FQNNGV. This CDR3 comprises 16 residues. The CDR3 reads CASSLGRGTSYNEQFF. CDR3 nucleotide sequence: TGTGCCAGCAGCTTGGGGCGGGGGACATCCTACAATGAGCAGTTCTTC.

This clone was seen a handful of times. The V gene is TRBV5-1, the J gene TRBJ2-5; TRBD1 might be the D (6 bases). Trimming removed 5 bases at V and 0 bases at J, with 11 bases between. CDR3 length equals 14 residues. The germline V gene encodes CDR1 SGHRS and CDR2 YFSETQ. The CDR3 nucleotides are TGCGCCAGCAGGATACAGGGAAACCAAGAGACCCAGTACTTC. Protein product: CASRIQGNQETQYF. The full variable domain, rest sourced from reference TRBV5-1 and TRBJ2-5, is KAGVTQTPRYLIKTRGQQVTLSCSPISGHRSVSWYQQTPGQGLQFLFEYFSETQRNKGNFPGRFSGRQFSNSRSEMNVSTLELGDSALYLCASRIQGNQETQYFGPGTRLLVL.

In this sample, this clone turned up a few times. The V gene is TRBV9, the J gene TRBJ1-2, with D uncertain. Deletions cut 3 bases from V and 3 bases from J, with 15 bases between. The CDR3 runs to 15 residues. The germline V gene encodes CDR1 SGDLS and CDR2 YYNGEE. In DNA, the CDR3 is TGTGCCAGCAGCGCCATCGGGGTCCCCCACTATGGCTACACCTTC. Its translation: CASSAIGVPHYGYTF.

J is TRBJ1-2 and V is TRBV5-4, with TRBD1 matching 8 bases. In germline, CDR1 is SGHNT, CDR2 YYREEE (reference sequence). The CDR3 has 16 residues. V shed 0 bases and J 5 bases; nucleotides not matched to a gene: 9. CDR3 sequence (DNA): TGTGCCAGCAGCTTGGGCGGACAGGGACCCCTTTATGGCTACACCTTC. Its protein is CASSLGGQGPLYGYTF.

The chain joins TRBV7-6 to TRBJ2-7, with D possibly matching TRBD1 (5 bases). Per the germline V gene, CDR1 is SGHVS and CDR2 is FNYEAQ. V shed 1 base and J shed 3 bases, with 10 bases lying between them. The CDR3 has 14 amino acids. CDR3 sequence reads: CASSLETTVYEQYF. CDR3 DNA: TGTGCCAGCAGCTTAGAAACGACAGTCTACGAGCAGTACTTC.

In its sample, this clone ranks as medium-sized (0.01 to 0.1%). The chain uses TRBV7-9 and TRBJ1-4; D not certain. CDR1 SEHNR and CDR2 FQNEAQ come from the germline V gene (reference sequence). V was shortened by 5 bases and J by 5 bases, with 9 bases between the two germline ends. This CDR3 comprises 13 residues. The CDR3 spells CASSLRVNEKLFF. The CDR3 DNA follows: TGTGCCAGCAGCCTCCGCGTGAATGAAAAACTGTTTTTT.

As regards this clone: At one of its ends the junction is not consistent with the germline gene, which may arise from a read error. This chain joins TRBV7-7 and TRBJ2-2; no definite D call. This CDR3 region has 14 residues. Germline V gene data show CDR1 as SSHAT and CDR2 as FNYEAQ (reference sequence). The CDR3 protein is CASSLMANTGELFF. CDR3 bases: TGTGCTAGCAGCTTAATGGCTAACACCGGGGAGCTGTTTTTT.

The chain has TRBV19 and TRBJ2-2; 9 bases match TRBD2. The CDR3 contains 15 residues. The V segment lost 6 bases and the J segment 6 bases; nucleotides outside the gene matches: 8. Germline V gene sequence: CDR1 LNHDA, CDR2 SQIVND (reference sequence). DNA of the CDR3: TGTGCCAGTAGGGGATCTAGCGGGGACGCCGGGGAGCTGTTTTTT. Translating gives CASRGSSGDAGELFF.

This sequence joins TRBV6-1 and TRBJ2-1; TRBD1 aligns across 10 bases. This CDR3 has 14 residues. The ends lost 10 bases at V and 7 bases at J; junction bases unmatched: 10. Germline CDR1 is MNHNS and CDR2 is SASEGT. The CDR3 DNA reads TGTGCCATCCATAAGGGACAGGGGAATAATGAGCAGTTCTTC. Translation gives CAIHKGQGNNEQFF.

The CDR3 region has the DNA TGTGCCAGAAGCTTGGCCCCTCGGGATGTTTTGATTTGGGCCAAAAACATTCAGTACTTC. Protein sequence: CARSLAPRDVLIWAKNIQYF. This chain links TRBV5-3 with TRBJ2-4; tentative D call: TRBD2 (5 bases). TRBV5-3 is sorted into the ORF group, with uncertain function. With 0 bases removed from V and 1 base from J, the gap between germline ends came to 23 bases. CDR3 length: 20 amino acids.

The chain's CDR3 is CASSLQAGASTDTQYF. CDR3 DNA: TGTGCCAGCAGCTTACAAGCGGGTGCTAGCACAGATACGCAGTATTTT. The J gene is TRBJ2-3, the V gene TRBV7-6; a possible D gene is TRBD2 (6 bases). The CDR3 length is 16 residues. In germline, CDR1 is SGHVS, CDR2 FNYEAQ. V lost 2 bases and J 0 bases, leaving 12 bases between the germline ends.

This chain connects TRBV6-1 to TRBJ2-7; tentative D call: TRBD1 (6 bases). From germline, CDR1 is MNHNS and CDR2 SASEGT. The CDR3 has 13 amino acids. The V end was cut by 9 bases, the J end by 3 bases, with 15 bases between. CDR3 sequence (DNA): TGTGCCAGTGGACAGAGCAGCTTCTACGAGCAGTACTTC. It codes for CASGQSSFYEQYF.

This clone was seen more than once but under ten times. This rearrangement joins TRBV14 to TRBJ1-1; 9 nucleotides line up with TRBD1. V lost 5 bases and J lost 7; bases outside the gene matches: 8. The CDR3 consists of 14 residues. Germline values: CDR1 SGHDN, CDR2 FVKESK. CDR3 residues: CASSTGQGLGEAFF. The CDR3 nucleotides read TGTGCCAGCAGCACAGGACAGGGGCTCGGTGAAGCTTTCTTT. Full variable domain (missing parts from reference TRBV14 and TRBJ1-1): EAGVTQFPSHSVIEKGQTVTLRCDPISGHDNLYWYRRVMGKEIKFLLHFVKESKQDESGMPNNRFLAERTGGTYSTLKVQPAELEDSGVYFCASSTGQGLGEAFFGQGTRLTVV.

The chain carries TRBV28 and TRBJ1-3; D unresolved. Germline V gives CDR1 MDHEN, CDR2 SYDVKM. V lost 1 base to trimming and J lost 5 bases, with 18 bases between them. This CDR3 has 17 residues. The CDR3 is CASSLYKTFFTRNTIYF. In nucleotides, the CDR3 is TGTGCCAGCAGTTTATACAAGACATTCTTTACCAGAAACACCATATATTTT.

The chain carries TRBV10-2 and TRBJ1-5; 11 bases match TRBD1. V dropped 4 bases and J dropped 5; count of bases not matched to a gene: 4. The CDR3 has 15 residues. Per germline, CDR1 WSHSY and CDR2 SAAADI. CDR3 loop: CASSVGTGGDQPQHF. The CDR3 DNA reads as TGCGCCAGCAGTGTTGGGACAGGGGGAGATCAGCCCCAGCATTTT.

This clone was found a few times. The CDR3 nucleotides read TGTGCCAGCAGCTTCAACACGGGTGATTCACCCCTCCACTTT. It is translated as CASSFNTGDSPLHF. The chain recombines TRBV5-5 with TRBJ1-6, with D hard to call. The V end was cut by 2 bases, the J end by 8 bases, with 11 bases between. Germline V lookup: CDR1 SGHKS, CDR2 YYEKEE (reference sequence). The CDR3 covers 14 residues.

CDR3 protein: CASSPQAHTGELFF. The CDR3 coding sequence is TGTGCCAGCTCCCCGCAGGCGCACACCGGGGAGCTGTTTTTT. This chain connects TRBV18 to TRBJ2-2; no definite D call. The ends were cut back, 6 bases at V and 3 bases at J, with 11 bases in the middle. This CDR3 has 14 residues. Germline V lookup: CDR1 KGHSH, CDR2 LQKENI.

This clone was detected only once. J is TRBJ2-5 and V is TRBV19, with TRBD2 matching 11 bases. Germline assignment: CDR1 LNHDA and CDR2 SQIVND (reference sequence). The J segment lost 1 base and the V segment lost 5 bases, leaving 15 bases of the junction unmatched. The CDR3 is made up of 19 amino acids. The CDR3 sequence is CASSLSGGAHSGLQETQYF. The CDR3 nucleotides are TGTGCCAGTAGTCTTAGCGGGGGGGCCCATTCTGGCCTCCAAGAGACCCAGTACTTC.

V and J are TRBV7-2 and TRBJ2-7; 7 bases are a match to TRBD1. Trimming cost V 5 bases and J 4 bases; bases outside gene matches: 14. The CDR3 runs to 16 residues. Germline V CDR1 and CDR2: SGHTA, FQGNSA. DNA of the CDR3: TGTGCCAGCAGCCCCAGGACAGGCCAGATTTCGTACGAGCAGTACTTC. Translating gives CASSPRTGQISYEQYF.

V and J are TRBV9 and TRBJ1-1; no firm D call. Germline-derived CDR1 and CDR2 are SGDLS and YYNGEE. Trimming stripped 3 bases from V and 1 base from J, with 19 bases between. This CDR3 is built from 17 residues. CDR3 sequence: CASSGGPPYRRNTEAFF. The CDR3 coding sequence is TGTGCCAGCAGCGGCGGGCCCCCCTACCGAAGGAACACTGAAGCTTTCTTT.

The chain is built from TRBV5-1 and TRBJ2-7, with 8 positions matching TRBD2. The CDR3 totals 16 residues. Losses at the gene ends were 4 bases for V and 3 bases for J; bases not matched to a gene: 12. CDR1 and CDR2 from the germline V gene are SGHRS and YFSETQ. CDR3 loop: CASSPDRGGTFYEQYF. The CDR3 DNA reads as TGCGCCAGCAGCCCCGACCGGGGGGGTACCTTCTACGAGCAGTACTTC.

The count of this clone is one. The chain links TRBV9 to TRBJ2-1; D remains ambiguous. Looked up from germline, CDR1 is SGDLS and CDR2 is YYNGEE. Trimming took 1 base from V and 5 from J, leaving 4 bases between them. There are 12 residues in the CDR3. CDR3 amino acids: CASSVHNNEQFF. The DNA for the CDR3 is TGTGCCAGCAGCGTACACAACAATGAGCAGTTCTTC.

V usage is TRBV5-1 and J usage is TRBJ2-7, with a weak D call TRBD2 (6 bases). The V end lost 7 bases, the J end lost 0 bases, and 14 bases lay between the germline ends. Germline CDR1 is SGHRS and CDR2 is YFSETQ. CDR3 length: 14 residues. The CDR3 nucleotides are TGCGCCAGCCCACGGGCGGGGCCCTCCTACGAGCAGTACTTC. It yields the protein CASPRAGPSYEQYF. The whole variable domain, remainder taken from reference TRBV5-1 and TRBJ2-7, is KAGVTQTPRYLIKTRGQQVTLSCSPISGHRSVSWYQQTPGQGLQFLFEYFSETQRNKGNFPGRFSGRQFSNSRSEMNVSTLELGDSALYLCASPRAGPSYEQYFGPGTRLTVT.

The V and J genes are TRBV18 and TRBJ1-1; D remains unclear. Trimming shortened V by 2 bases and J by 6 bases, and 16 bases separated the two germline ends. Germline V CDR1 and CDR2: KGHSH, LQKENI. This CDR3 spans 15 amino acids. The CDR3 region is CASSPSGETEAEAFF. In DNA, the CDR3 is TGTGCCAGCTCACCATCTGGAGAGACGGAGGCTGAAGCTTTCTTT.

This clone was detected only a few times. The gene calls are TRBV19 and TRBJ1-4; 7 nucleotides align to TRBD1. This CDR3 comprises 14 residues. Trimming at V came to 10 bases and at J to 2 bases, leaving 7 bases not matched to a gene. Germline lookup yields CDR1 LNHDA and CDR2 SQIVND (reference sequence). CDR3 amino acids: CATSSGGTNEKLFF. CDR3 DNA: TGTGCCACCTCCTCAGGGGGTACTAATGAAAAACTGTTTTTT.

V is TRBV7-2 and J is TRBJ1-2; TRBD1 matches at 9 bases. Germline V gene data show CDR1 as SGHTA and CDR2 as FQGNSA. The CDR3 contains 17 residues. The V segment lost 5 bases and the J segment 1 base; nucleotides outside the gene matches: 11. The CDR3: CASSTRPRTGVNYGYTF. The CDR3 DNA is TGTGCCAGCAGCACCCGACCTAGGACAGGGGTTAACTATGGCTACACCTTC.

The V gene is TRBV30, the J gene TRBJ1-5; 9 bases fit TRBD1. From germline, CDR1 is GTSNPN and CDR2 SVGIG (reference sequence). CDR3 length equals 15 residues. V lost 5 bases to trimming and J lost 3 bases; unmatched junction nucleotides: 8. CDR3 region: CAWRGQGGNNQPQHF. CDR3 bases: TGTGCCTGGCGGGGACAGGGAGGGAACAATCAGCCCCAGCATTTT.